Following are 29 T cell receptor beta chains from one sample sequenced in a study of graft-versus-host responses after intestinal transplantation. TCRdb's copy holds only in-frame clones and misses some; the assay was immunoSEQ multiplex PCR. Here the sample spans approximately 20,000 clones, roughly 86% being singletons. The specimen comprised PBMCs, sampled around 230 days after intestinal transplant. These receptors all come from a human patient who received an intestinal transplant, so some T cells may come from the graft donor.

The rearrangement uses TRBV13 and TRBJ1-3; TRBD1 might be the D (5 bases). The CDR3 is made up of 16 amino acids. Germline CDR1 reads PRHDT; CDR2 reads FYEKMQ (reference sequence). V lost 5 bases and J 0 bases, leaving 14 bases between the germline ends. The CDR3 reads CASSLAGTFSGNTIYF. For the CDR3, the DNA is TGTGCCAGCAGCCTAGCGGGGACTTTCTCTGGAAACACCATATATTTT.

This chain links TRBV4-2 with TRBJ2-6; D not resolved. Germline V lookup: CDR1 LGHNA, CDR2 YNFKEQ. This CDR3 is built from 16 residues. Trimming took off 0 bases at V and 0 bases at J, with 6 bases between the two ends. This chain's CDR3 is CASSQEPYSGANVLTF. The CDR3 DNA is TGTGCCAGCAGCCAAGAACCATACTCTGGGGCCAACGTCCTGACTTTC.

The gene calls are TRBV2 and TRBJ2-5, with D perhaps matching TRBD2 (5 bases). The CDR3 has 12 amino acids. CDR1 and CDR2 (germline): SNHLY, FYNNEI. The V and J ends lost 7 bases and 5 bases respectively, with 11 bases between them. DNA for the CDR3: TGTGCCAGCAACCACGGGGAGGAGACCCAGTACTTC. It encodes CASNHGEETQYF.

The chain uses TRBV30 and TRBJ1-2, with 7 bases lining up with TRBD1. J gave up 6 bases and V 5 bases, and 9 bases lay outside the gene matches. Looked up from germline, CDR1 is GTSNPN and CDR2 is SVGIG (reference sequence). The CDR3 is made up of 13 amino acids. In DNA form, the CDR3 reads TGTGCCTGGGAACCGACAGGGTCGGATGGCTACACCTTC. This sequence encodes CAWEPTGSDGYTF.

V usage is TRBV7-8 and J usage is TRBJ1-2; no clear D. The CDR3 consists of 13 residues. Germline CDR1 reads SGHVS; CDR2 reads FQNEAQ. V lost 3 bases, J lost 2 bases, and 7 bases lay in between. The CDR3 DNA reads TGTGCCAGCAGCTTCGGATCGAACTATGGCTACACCTTC. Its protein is CASSFGSNYGYTF.

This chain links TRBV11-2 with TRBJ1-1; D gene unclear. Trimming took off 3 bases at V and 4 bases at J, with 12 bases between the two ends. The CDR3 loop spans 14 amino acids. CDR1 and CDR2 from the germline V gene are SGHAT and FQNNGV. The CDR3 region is CASSFETSGTEAFF. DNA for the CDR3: TGTGCCAGCAGCTTTGAGACGTCTGGCACTGAAGCTTTCTTT.

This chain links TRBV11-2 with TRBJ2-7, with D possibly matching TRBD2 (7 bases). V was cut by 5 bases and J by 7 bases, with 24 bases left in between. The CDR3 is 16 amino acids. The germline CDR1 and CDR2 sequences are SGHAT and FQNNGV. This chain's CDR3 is CASSPRVSGGPLEQYF. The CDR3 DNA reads TGTGCCAGCAGCCCGCGGGTCTCGGGGGGCCCTTTGGAGCAGTACTTC.

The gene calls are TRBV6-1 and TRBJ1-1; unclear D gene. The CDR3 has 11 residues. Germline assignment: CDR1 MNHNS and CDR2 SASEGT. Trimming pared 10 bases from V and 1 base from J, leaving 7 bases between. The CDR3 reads CATVGNTEAFF. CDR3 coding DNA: TGTGCCACGGTTGGGAACACTGAAGCTTTCTTT.

The CDR3 protein is CASSQVYRGGTDTQYF. CDR3 in DNA: TGCGCCAGCAGCCAAGTCTACAGGGGGGGTACAGATACGCAGTATTTT. This chain connects TRBV4-1 to TRBJ2-3; a possible D gene is TRBD1 (8 bases). CDR1 is MGHRA and CDR2 is YSYEKL in the germline V gene. Trimming left V 1 base short and J 3 bases short, with 14 bases between. This CDR3 is 16 amino acids long.

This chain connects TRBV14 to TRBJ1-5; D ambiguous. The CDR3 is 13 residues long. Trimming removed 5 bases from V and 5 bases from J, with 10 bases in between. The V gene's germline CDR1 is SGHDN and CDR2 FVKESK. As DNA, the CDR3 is TGTGCCAGCAGCTATAATCAAGATCAGCCCCAGCATTTT. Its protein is CASSYNQDQPQHF.

CDR3 amino acids: CAIGDRKDYEQYF. The CDR3 DNA is TGTGCCATCGGGGACAGAAAAGACTACGAGCAGTACTTC. The genes are TRBV10-3 and TRBJ2-7, with 7 nucleotides matching TRBD1. Germline V lookup: CDR1 ENHRY, CDR2 SYGVKD. The CDR3 spans 13 residues. V was pared by 8 bases and J by 3 bases, with 7 bases of the junction left unmatched.

The CDR3 coding sequence is TGTGCCAGCTCACCTCGACAGGGGGCGGCCTACAATGAGCAGTTCTTC. Amino acids: CASSPRQGAAYNEQFF. This rearrangement joins TRBV18 to TRBJ2-1; TRBD1 matches 10 bases. Germline V CDR1 and CDR2: KGHSH, LQKENI. This CDR3 spans 16 amino acids. V was clipped by 3 bases and J by 2 bases; unmatched bases: 4.

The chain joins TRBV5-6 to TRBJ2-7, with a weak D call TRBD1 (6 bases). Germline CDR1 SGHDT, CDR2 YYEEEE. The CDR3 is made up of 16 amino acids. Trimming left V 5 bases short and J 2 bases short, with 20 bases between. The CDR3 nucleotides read TGTGCCAGCAGTTACCCCGCAGGGGCCCCCCCCTACGAGCAGTACTTC. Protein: CASSYPAGAPPYEQYF.

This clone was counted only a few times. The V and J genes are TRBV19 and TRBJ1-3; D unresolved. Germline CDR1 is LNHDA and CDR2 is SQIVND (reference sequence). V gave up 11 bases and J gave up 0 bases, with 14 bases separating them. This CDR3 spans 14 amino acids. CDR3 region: CARRPRTSGNTIYF. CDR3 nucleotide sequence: TGTGCCCGCCGGCCGCGAACCTCTGGAAACACCATATATTTT.

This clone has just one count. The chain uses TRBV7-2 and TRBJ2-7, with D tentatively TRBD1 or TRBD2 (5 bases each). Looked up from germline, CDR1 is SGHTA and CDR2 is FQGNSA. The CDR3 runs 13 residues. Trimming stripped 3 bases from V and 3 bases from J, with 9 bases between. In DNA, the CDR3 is TGTGCCAGCAGCTTTGGGGGAAGCTACGAGCAGTACTTC. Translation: CASSFGGSYEQYF. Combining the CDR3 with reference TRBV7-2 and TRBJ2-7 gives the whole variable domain GAGVSQSPSNKVTEKGKDVELRCDPISGHTALYWYRQSLGQGLEFLIYFQGNSAPDKSGLPSDRFSAERTGGSVSTLTIQRTQQEDSAVYLCASSFGGSYEQYFGPGTRLTVT.

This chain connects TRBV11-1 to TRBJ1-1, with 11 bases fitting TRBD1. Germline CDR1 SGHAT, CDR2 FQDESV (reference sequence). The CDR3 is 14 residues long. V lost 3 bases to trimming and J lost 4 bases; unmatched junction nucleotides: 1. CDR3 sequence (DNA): TGTGCCAGCAGCTTTGGGACAGGGGGCACTGAAGCTTTCTTT. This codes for CASSFGTGGTEAFF.

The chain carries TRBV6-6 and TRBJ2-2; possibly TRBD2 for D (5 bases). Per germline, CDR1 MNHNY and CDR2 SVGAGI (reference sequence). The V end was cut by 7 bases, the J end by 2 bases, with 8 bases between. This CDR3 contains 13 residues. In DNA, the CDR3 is TGTGCCAGCACGGGGTTAAACACCGGGGAGCTGTTTTTT. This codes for CASTGLNTGELFF.

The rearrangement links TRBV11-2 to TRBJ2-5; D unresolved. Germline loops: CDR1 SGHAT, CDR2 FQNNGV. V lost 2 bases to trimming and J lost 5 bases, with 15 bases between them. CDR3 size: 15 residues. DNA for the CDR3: TGTGCCAGCAGCTTATATTCCGAGGTCGGGGAGACCCAGTACTTC. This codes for CASSLYSEVGETQYF.

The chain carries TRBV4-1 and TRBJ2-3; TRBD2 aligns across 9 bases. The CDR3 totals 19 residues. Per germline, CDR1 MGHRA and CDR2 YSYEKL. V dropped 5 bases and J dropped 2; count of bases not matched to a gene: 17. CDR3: CASSSRGIAGALATDTQYF. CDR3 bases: TGCGCCAGCAGCTCAAGGGGTATAGCGGGGGCCCTAGCCACAGATACGCAGTATTTT.

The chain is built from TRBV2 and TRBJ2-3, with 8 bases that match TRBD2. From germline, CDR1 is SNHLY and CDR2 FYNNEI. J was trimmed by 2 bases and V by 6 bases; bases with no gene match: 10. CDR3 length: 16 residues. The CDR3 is CASRERGGLTTDTQYF. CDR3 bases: TGTGCCAGCAGAGAACGGGGGGGGCTTACCACAGATACGCAGTATTTT. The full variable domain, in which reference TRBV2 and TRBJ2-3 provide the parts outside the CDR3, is EPEVTQTPSHQVTQMGQEVILRCVPISNHLYFYWYRQILGQKVEFLVSFYNNEISEKSEIFDDQFSVERPDGSNFTLKIRSTKLEDSAMYFCASRERGGLTTDTQYFGPGTRLTVL.

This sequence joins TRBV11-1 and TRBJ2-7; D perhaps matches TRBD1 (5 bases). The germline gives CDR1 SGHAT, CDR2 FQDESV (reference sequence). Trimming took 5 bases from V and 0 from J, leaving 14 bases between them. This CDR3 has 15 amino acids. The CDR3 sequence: CASSLTEVISYEQYF. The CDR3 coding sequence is TGTGCCAGCAGCCTGACAGAGGTTATCTCCTACGAGCAGTACTTC.

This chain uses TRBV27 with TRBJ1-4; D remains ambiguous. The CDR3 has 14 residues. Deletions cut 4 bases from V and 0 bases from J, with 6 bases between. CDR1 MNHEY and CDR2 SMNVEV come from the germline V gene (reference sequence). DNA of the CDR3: TGTGCCAGCAGTTGGGTTGCAACTAATGAAAAACTGTTTTTT. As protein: CASSWVATNEKLFF.

The CDR3 sequence is CASSYYYGYTF. The CDR3 DNA is TGTGCCAGCAGTTATTACTATGGCTACACCTTC. The genes are TRBV6-5 and TRBJ1-2; D not certain. This CDR3 spans 11 amino acids. The germline V gene encodes CDR1 MNHEY and CDR2 SVGAGI. V was cut by 3 bases and J by 3 bases, with 2 bases left in between.

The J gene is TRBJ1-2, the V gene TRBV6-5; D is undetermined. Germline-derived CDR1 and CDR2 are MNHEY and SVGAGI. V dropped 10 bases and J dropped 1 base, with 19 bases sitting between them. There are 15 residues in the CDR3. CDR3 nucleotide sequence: TGTGCCACCGGTTCCCGGGCGGGCTTTAACTATGGCTACACCTTC. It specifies CATGSRAGFNYGYTF.

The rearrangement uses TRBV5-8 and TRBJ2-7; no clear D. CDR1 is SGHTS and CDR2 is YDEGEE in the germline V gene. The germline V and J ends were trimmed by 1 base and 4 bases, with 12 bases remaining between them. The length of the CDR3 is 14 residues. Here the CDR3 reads CASSLLMAKYEQYF. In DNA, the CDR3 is TGTGCCAGCAGCTTGTTGATGGCTAAATACGAGCAGTACTTC.

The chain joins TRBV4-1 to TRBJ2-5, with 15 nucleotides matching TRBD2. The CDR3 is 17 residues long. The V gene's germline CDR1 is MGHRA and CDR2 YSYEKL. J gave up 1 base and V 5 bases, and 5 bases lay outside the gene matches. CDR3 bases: TGCGCCAGCAGCGCAGGGACTAGCGGGGGGTCCCAAGAGACCCAGTACTTC. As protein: CASSAGTSGGSQETQYF.

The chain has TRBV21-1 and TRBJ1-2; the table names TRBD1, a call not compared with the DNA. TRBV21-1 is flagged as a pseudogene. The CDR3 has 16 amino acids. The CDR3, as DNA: TGTGCCAGCAGACCGGGCATCCGGACAGGCAACTATGGCTACACCTTC. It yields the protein CASRPGIRTGNYGYTF.

The CDR3 sequence is CASRTTGANYGYTF. The CDR3 bases are TGTGCCAGCAGAACTACAGGGGCCAACTATGGCTACACCTTC. The chain combines TRBV2 with TRBJ1-2; TRBD1 agrees at 7 bases. The germline V gene encodes CDR1 SNHLY and CDR2 FYNNEI. J lost 2 bases, V lost 6 bases, and 6 bases had no gene match. This CDR3 has 14 residues.

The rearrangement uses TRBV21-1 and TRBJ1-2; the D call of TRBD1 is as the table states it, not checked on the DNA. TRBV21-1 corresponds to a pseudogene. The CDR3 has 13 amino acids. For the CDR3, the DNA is TGTGCCAGCAGCAAAGGGACAGGTTATGGCTACACCTTC. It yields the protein CASSKGTGYGYTF.